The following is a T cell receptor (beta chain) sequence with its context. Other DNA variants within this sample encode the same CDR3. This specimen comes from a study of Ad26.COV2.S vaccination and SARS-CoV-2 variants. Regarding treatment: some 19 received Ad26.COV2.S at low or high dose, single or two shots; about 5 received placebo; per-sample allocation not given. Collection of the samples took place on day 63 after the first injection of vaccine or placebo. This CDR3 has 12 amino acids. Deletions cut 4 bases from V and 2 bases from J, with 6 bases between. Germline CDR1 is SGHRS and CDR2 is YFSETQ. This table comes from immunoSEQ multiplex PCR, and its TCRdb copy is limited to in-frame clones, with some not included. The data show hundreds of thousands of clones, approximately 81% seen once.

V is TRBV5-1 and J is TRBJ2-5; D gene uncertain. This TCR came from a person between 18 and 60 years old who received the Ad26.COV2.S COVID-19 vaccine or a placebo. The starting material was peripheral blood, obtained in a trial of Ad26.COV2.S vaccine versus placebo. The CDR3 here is CASSLTQETQYF. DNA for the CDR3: TGCGCCAGCAGCCTCACACAAGAGACCCAGTACTTC. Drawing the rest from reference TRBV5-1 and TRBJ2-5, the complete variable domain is KAGVTQTPRYLIKTRGQQVTLSCSPISGHRSVSWYQQTPGQGLQFLFEYFSETQRNKGNFPGRFSGRQFSNSRSEMNVSTLELGDSALYLCASSLTQETQYFGPGTRLLVL.